This is a list of T cell receptor beta chains from one sample in a study of cytomegalovirus exposure and HLA in healthy donors. Measured with immunoSEQ multiplex PCR; TCRdb has only the in-frame clones, and not every one. The sample carries 75,000 to 80,000 clones, about 78% recorded once. The sequenced material came from PBMCs. The receptor set was obtained from a man aged 35-49 years in good health and CMV-seronegative. CDR3s include the opening cysteine and the closing phenylalanine or tryptophan.

J gene | CDR3 length | V gene | CDR3 protein
TRBJ2-6 | 18 | TRBV9 | CASSTGLAGSSGANVLTF
TRBJ2-2 | 16 | TRBV6-5 | CASSYTPSGGAGELFF
TRBJ2-1 | 16 | TRBV5-1 | CASSFSSGTVYNEQFF
TRBJ2-1 | 14 | TRBV6-4 | CASSRVAGTNEQFF
TRBJ2-5 | 17 | TRBV5-1 | CASSLDSGLARRETQYF
TRBJ2-2 | 16 | TRBV5-4 | CASSPTSGSPSGELFF
TRBJ2-1 | 15 | TRBV15 | CATSGGSGTDNEQFF
TRBJ2-3 | 14 | TRBV30 | CAYRTGTSTDTQYF
TRBJ2-5 | 15 | TRBV5-6 | CASSLLAAAQETQYF
TRBJ2-7 | 13 | TRBV6-1 | CASSGSGGFEQYF
TRBJ1-5 | 15 | TRBV14 | CASSPQGGNNQPQHF
TRBJ2-7 | 15 | TRBV13 | CASSLSSRLAYEQYF
TRBJ1-5 | 15 | TRBV6-5 | CASSYSRGTDQPQHF
TRBJ2-1 | 16 | TRBV2 | CASSEGLGQQYNEQFF
TRBJ1-5 | 14 | TRBV2 | CASSGQGAWQPQHF
TRBJ1-4 | 14 | TRBV9 | CASRWDRGNEKLFF
TRBJ1-1 | 14 | TRBV27 | CASSFNSANTEAFF
TRBJ2-5 | 15 | TRBV6-5 | CASSKLAGGVETQYF
TRBJ1-4 | 14 | TRBV6-5 | CATTSSATNEKLFF
TRBJ2-1 | 14 | TRBV28 | CASSTWRRDNEQFF
TRBJ2-3 | 15 | TRBV29-1 | CTTTGLAGNTDTQYF
TRBJ1-5 | 17 | TRBV5-5 | CASSLIPGQGTNQPQHF
TRBJ2-1 | 14 | TRBV11-2 | CASSLARGINEQFF
TRBJ1-5 | 17 | TRBV7-8 | CASSLALGGRGDQPQHF
TRBJ1-5 | 14 | TRBV19 | CASSMSAGIQPQHF